Listed here are 15 T cell receptor beta chains from one sample, sequenced in a study of T cells after yellow fever vaccination (dated by TCRdb to between 2017 and 2020). The library was made by 5' RACE. Sequencing took place on an Illumina NovaSeq 6000. The public sequencing data were trimmed at Q25 with fastp and processed into clonotypes with MiXCR by TCRdb, which kept only in-frame beta chains. CDR3 protein sequences are deduplicated, and each keeps its most common genes and DNA. The sample yields roughly 350,000 distinct CDR3 sequences; approximately 4% were counted once. Under 30% of the sample is in the top ten clones. What this sample's treatment or condition label stands for: live attenuated yellow fever vaccine strain. Sequenced here: PBMCs, sampled 5 days after the yellow fever booster vaccination. The origin of the receptors is a man in his late teens or twenties who received the YFV17D yellow fever vaccine.

The rearrangement uses TRBV4-3 and TRBJ2-3, with D possibly TRBD2 on 6 matching bases. Trimming left V 2 bases short and J 6 bases short, with 21 bases between. CDR3 length: 17 amino acids. Per the germline V gene, CDR1 is LGHNA and CDR2 is YSLEER. The CDR3 nucleotides read TGCGCCAGCAGCCAAACCGGGACTGGCTCGGTGAGGGATACGCAGTATTTT. It is translated as CASSQTGTGSVRDTQYF.

The chain links TRBV7-9 to TRBJ2-7, with D tentatively TRBD2 (5 bases). CDR1 SEHNR and CDR2 FQNEAQ come from the germline V gene (reference sequence). The CDR3 loop spans 14 amino acids. The V end was cut by 3 bases, the J end by 6 bases, with 15 bases between. CDR3 loop: CASSLSGLSGEQYF. The CDR3 bases are TGTGCCAGCAGCTTGAGCGGACTCAGTGGCGAGCAGTACTTC. Using reference TRBV7-9 and TRBJ2-7 for the parts outside the CDR3, the full variable domain is DTGVSQNPRHKITKRGQNVTFRCDPISEHNRLYWYRQTLGQGPEFLTYFQNEAQLEKSRLLSDRFSAERPKGSFSTLEIQRTEQGDSAMYLCASSLSGLSGEQYFGPGTRLTVT.

This clonotype has a count of ten or more. The CDR3 loop reads CASSPPQGETQYF. The CDR3 DNA is TGTGCCAGCTCACCACCGCAGGGGGAGACCCAGTACTTC. This chain joins TRBV18 and TRBJ2-5; a weak D match, TRBD1 (6 bases). Germline V gives CDR1 KGHSH, CDR2 LQKENI. The CDR3 consists of 13 residues. Trimming cost V 0 bases and J 5 bases, with 7 bases left between them. The complete variable domain, with remaining parts taken from reference TRBV18 and TRBJ2-5, reads NAGVMQNPRHLVRRRGQEARLRCSPMKGHSHVYWYRQLPEEGLKFMVYLQKENIIDESGMPKERFSAEFPKEGPSILRIQQVVRGDSAAYFCASSPPQGETQYFGPGTRLLVL.

This clonotype was picked up a small number of times. Here the CDR3 DNA reads TGTGCCAGCAGTTTATGGGGTAGCAATCAGCCCCAGCATTTT. Its protein is CASSLWGSNQPQHF. The rearrangement joins TRBV12-3 or TRBV12-4 to TRBJ1-5; D ambiguous. V shed 2 bases and J shed 0 bases, with 5 bases lying between them. CDR3 length: 14 residues.

The rearrangement links TRBV24-1 to TRBJ2-1, with a tentative D call TRBD1 (6 bases). The germline gives CDR1 KGHDR, CDR2 SFDVKD. The CDR3 is 13 residues long. V lost 7 bases, J lost 0 bases, and 6 bases lay in between. The CDR3 loop reads CATSRGSYNEQFF. CDR3 nucleotide sequence: TGTGCCACCAGCAGGGGCTCCTACAATGAGCAGTTCTTC.

The chain combines TRBV25-1 with TRBJ2-3; D possibly corresponds to TRBD2 (6 bases). The CDR3 contains 14 residues. Trimming took off 5 bases at V and 2 bases at J, with 11 bases between the two ends. Germline V CDR1 and CDR2: MGHDK, SYGVNS. This chain's CDR3 is CASSFSGTTDTQYF. DNA for the CDR3: TGTGCCAGCAGTTTTAGCGGAACCACAGATACGCAGTATTTT.

This clonotype was seen many times. The chain employs TRBV15 and TRBJ1-4; no reliable D call. CDR1 and CDR2 (germline): LNHNV, YYDKDF (reference sequence). Between the trimmed V and J ends, which lost 0 bases and 13 bases, there was a span of 6 bases. This CDR3 contains 11 residues. CDR3 loop: CATSREGSLFF. CDR3 DNA sequence: TGTGCCACCAGCAGAGAGGGGTCACTGTTTTTT.

The chain couples TRBV7-2 to TRBJ2-3; D is ambiguous. The germline V gene has CDR1 SGHTA and CDR2 FQGNSA. The CDR3 is 21 residues long. Trimming left V 0 bases short and J 7 bases short, with 32 bases between. The CDR3 reads CASSLARWVKADGPRPHTQYF. CDR3 DNA sequence: TGTGCCAGCAGCTTAGCAAGATGGGTAAAGGCCGACGGGCCCCGACCCCATACGCAGTATTTT. The full variable domain, in which reference TRBV7-2 and TRBJ2-3 provide the parts outside the CDR3, is GAGVSQSPSNKVTEKGKDVELRCDPISGHTALYWYRQSLGQGLEFLIYFQGNSAPDKSGLPSDRFSAERTGGSVSTLTIQRTQQEDSAVYLCASSLARWVKADGPRPHTQYFGPGTRLTVL.

This clonotype was counted at least ten times. The gene calls are TRBV6-1 and TRBJ2-1, with TRBD2 matching 10 bases. CDR1 MNHNS and CDR2 SASEGT come from the germline V gene. This CDR3 spans 16 amino acids. J was trimmed by 3 bases and V by 5 bases; bases with no gene match: 7. Here the CDR3 DNA reads TGTGCCAGCAGTTACCTAGCGGGGGCCAACTACAATGAGCAGTTCTTC. This sequence encodes CASSYLAGANYNEQFF.

This clonotype was seen a handful of times. The chain couples TRBV28 to TRBJ1-5; D might be TRBD1 (6 bases). Trimming shortened V by 6 bases and J by 0 bases, and 12 bases separated the two germline ends. Germline CDR1 MDHEN, CDR2 SYDVKM. The CDR3 contains 15 residues. CDR3 bases: TGTGCCAGCAGCCGGACAGATTATAGCAATCAGCCCCAGCATTTT. It translates to CASSRTDYSNQPQHF.

This clonotype was recorded at least ten times. J is TRBJ1-5 and V is TRBV20-1, with a weak D call TRBD1 (6 bases). The CDR3 has 14 residues. CDR1 and CDR2 from the germline V gene are DFQATT and SNEGSKA (reference sequence). Trimming cost V 3 bases and J 5 bases, with 14 bases left between them. The CDR3: CSASAGDRYQPQHF. The DNA for the CDR3 is TGCAGTGCTAGTGCAGGGGATAGGTATCAGCCCCAGCATTTT.

This clonotype turned up a few times. V usage is TRBV29-1 and J usage is TRBJ1-1; D gene unclear. Germline V lookup: CDR1 SQVTM, CDR2 ANQGSEA. Trimming left V 6 bases short and J 0 bases short, with 11 bases between. The CDR3 length is 13 residues. The CDR3 spells CSVLPNMNTEAFF. CDR3 in DNA: TGCAGCGTCTTGCCTAACATGAACACTGAAGCTTTCTTT.

The chain recombines TRBV4-2 with TRBJ1-4, with 8 bases that match TRBD1. J lost 3 bases, V lost 0 bases, and 3 bases had no gene match. This CDR3 spans 16 amino acids. The germline CDR1 and CDR2 sequences are LGHNA and YNFKEQ. CDR3 amino acids: CASSQDSDRANEKLFF. In nucleotides, the CDR3 is TGTGCCAGCAGCCAAGATTCGGACAGGGCTAATGAAAAACTGTTTTTT.

The sample holds a few counts of this clonotype. CDR3 sequence reads: CASSSVDSYEQYF. Here the CDR3 DNA reads TGTGCCAGCAGCTCAGTGGACAGTTACGAGCAGTACTTC. The V call is TRBV7-9, the J call TRBJ2-7; a possible D gene is TRBD1 (6 bases). The CDR3 contains 13 residues. CDR1 and CDR2 from the germline V gene are SEHNR and FQNEAQ (reference sequence). Trimming took off 4 bases at V and 4 bases at J, with 11 bases between the two ends.

There are many counts of this clonotype. The gene calls are TRBV6-5 and TRBJ1-1; TRBD1 matches at 8 bases. J was trimmed by 3 bases and V by 4 bases; bases with no gene match: 1. This CDR3 has 13 amino acids. Germline V gene lookup returns CDR1 MNHEY and CDR2 SVGAGI. The CDR3 here is CASSSGGYTEAFF. In DNA, the CDR3 is TGTGCCAGCAGTTCAGGGGGCTACACTGAAGCTTTCTTT.